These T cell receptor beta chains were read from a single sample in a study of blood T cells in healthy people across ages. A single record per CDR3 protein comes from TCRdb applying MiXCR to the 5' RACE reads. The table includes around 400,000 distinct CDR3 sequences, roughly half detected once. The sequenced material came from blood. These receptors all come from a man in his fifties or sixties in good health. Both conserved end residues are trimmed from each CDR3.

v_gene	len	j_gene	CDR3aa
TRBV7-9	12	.	ASSLSAGGETQY
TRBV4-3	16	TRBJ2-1	ASSRDPATGLSYNEQF
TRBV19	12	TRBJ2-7	ASQGQMTTDEQY
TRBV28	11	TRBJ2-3	ASSPRPTDTQY
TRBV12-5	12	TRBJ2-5	ASGLGSAQETQY
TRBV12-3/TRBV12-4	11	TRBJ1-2	ASVRGRDKGYT
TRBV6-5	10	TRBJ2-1	AATSGVNEQF
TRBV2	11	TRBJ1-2	ASSGQGADGYT
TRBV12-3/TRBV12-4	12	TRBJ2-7	ASSSAQGSYEQY
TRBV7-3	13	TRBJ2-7	ASSLSGGEAYEQY
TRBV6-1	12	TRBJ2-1	ASNRMGGDNEQF
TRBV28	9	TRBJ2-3	ASSLIGTEY
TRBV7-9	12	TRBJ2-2	ASSWDSNTGELF
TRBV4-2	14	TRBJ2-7	ASSQDLVARYYEQY
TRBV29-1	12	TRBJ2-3	SGGRGGRTDTQY
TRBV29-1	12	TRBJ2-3	SVAASSRTDTQY
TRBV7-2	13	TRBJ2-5	ASSLRGRGRETQY
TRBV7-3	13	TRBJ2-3	ASSLDGGGQDTQY
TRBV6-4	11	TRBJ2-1	ASSGASHNEQF
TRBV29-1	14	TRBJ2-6	SAWDGKGTGANVLT
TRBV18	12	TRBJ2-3	ASSPPGQAGTQY
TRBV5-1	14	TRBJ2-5	ASSSGLAGGRETQY
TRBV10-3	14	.	AISESTKGSYNEQY
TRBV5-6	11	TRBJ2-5	ASSPQGFWEQY
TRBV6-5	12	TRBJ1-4	ASRRQGANEKLF
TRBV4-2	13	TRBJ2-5	ASSQWGLAGNEQY
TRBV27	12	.	ASSFGRLRGTQY
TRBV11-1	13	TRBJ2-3	ASNPTSGGPDTQY
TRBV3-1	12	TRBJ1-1	ASSRETGVSEAF
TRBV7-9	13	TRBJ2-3	ASSFASGGTDTQY
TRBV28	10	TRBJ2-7	ASSYNFYEQY
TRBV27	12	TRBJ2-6	ASSLSPLVNVLT
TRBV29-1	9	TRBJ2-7	SVELAYEQY
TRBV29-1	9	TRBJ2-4	SVIAKNIQY
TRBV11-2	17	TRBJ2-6	ASSSRRRGLESGANVLT
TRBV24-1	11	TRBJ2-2	AASRDGTGELF
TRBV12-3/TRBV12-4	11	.	ASRSLETETQY
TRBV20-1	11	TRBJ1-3	SARGESGNTIY
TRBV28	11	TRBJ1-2	ASSLSQTQGYT
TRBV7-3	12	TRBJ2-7	ASSPGLAGGLQY
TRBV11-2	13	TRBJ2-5	ASSFTSGGSNEQY
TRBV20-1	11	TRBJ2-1	SATSGRYNEQF
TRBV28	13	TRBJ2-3	ASTTPGASTDTQY
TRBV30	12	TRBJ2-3	AWSGGLAVGTQY
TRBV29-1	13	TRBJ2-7	SVEIPAGGVYEQY
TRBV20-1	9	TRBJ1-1	RVNRGTEAF
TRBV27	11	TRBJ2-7	ASGFVPTYEQY
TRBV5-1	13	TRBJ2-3	ASSLGIQATDTQY
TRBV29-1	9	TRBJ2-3	SVEPADTQY
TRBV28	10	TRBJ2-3	ASGRETDTQY
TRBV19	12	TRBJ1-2	ASSPIGQPYGYT
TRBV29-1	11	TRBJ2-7	SVEADSHYEQY
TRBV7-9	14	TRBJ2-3	ASSLPPTGVTDTQY